This TCR beta chain was sequenced for a study of blood T cell repertoires in COVID-19. Assay used: immunoSEQ multiplex PCR; TCRdb lists only in-frame clones, some missing. The sample comprises roughly 100,000 clones, approximately 80% of which are singletons, and under 40% rests with the top ten. The clonotype was recovered from an elderly man with acute or convalescent COVID-19. Source material: peripheral blood.

The CDR3 region is CASSYIDTQYF. CDR3 nucleotide sequence: TGTGCCAGCTCGTATATAGATACGCAGTATTTT. The chain carries TRBV25-1 and TRBJ2-3; D is undetermined. V was pared by 8 bases and J by 5 bases, with 8 bases between. Germline CDR1 is MGHDK and CDR2 is SYGVNS. The CDR3 runs 11 residues. The full variable domain, completed using reference TRBV25-1 and TRBJ2-3, is EADIYQTPRYLVIGTGKKITLECSQTMGHDKMYWYQQDPGMELHLIHYSYGVNSTEKGDLSSESTVSRIRTEHFPLTLESARPSHTSQYLCASSYIDTQYFGPGTRLTVL.